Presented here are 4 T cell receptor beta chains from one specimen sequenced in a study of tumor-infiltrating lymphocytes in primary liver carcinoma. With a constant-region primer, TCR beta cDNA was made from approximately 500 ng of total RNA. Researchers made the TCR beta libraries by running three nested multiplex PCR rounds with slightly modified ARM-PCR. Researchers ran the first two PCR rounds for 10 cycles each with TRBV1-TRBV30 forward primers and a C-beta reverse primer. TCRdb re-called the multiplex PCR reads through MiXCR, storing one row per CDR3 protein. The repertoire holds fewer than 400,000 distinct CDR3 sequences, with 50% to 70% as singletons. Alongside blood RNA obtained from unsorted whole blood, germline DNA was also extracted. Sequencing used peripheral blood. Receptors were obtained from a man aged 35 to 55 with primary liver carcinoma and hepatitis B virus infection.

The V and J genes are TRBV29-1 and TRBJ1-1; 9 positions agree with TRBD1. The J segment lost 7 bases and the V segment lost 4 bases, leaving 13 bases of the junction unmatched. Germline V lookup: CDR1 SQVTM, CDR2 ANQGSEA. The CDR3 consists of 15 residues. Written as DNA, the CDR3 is TGCAGCGTTGGGGACAGGGTGAATTGGAAGAGTGAAGCTTTCTTT. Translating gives CSVGDRVNWKSEAFF.

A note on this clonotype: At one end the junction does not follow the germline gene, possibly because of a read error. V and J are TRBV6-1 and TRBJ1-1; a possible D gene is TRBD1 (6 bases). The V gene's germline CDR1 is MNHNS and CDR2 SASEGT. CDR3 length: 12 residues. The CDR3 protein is CASTEQGTEAFF. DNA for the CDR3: TGTGCCAGCACTGAACAGGGAACTGAAGCTTTCTTT.

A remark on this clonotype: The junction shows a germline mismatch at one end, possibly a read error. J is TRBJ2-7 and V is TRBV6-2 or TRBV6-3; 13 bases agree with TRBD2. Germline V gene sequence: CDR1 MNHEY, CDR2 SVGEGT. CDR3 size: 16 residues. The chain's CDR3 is CASNYERTSGRYEQYF. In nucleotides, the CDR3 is TGTGCCAGCAATTACGAACGGACTAGCGGGAGATACGAGCAGTACTTC.

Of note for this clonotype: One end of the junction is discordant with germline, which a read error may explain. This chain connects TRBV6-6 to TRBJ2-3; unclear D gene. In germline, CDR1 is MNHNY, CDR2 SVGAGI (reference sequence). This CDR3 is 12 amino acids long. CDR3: CASAISIDTQYF. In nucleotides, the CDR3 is TGTGCCAGCGCAATCAGCATAGATACGCAGTATTTT.